These T cell receptor beta chains were read from a single sample in a study of blood T cells in healthy people across ages. One entry per CDR3 protein results from TCRdb running MiXCR on the 5' RACE reads. The table records approximately 1,000,000 distinct CDR3 sequences, roughly 45% of them present only once. Sequences were obtained from blood. All receptors derive from a woman aged 55-69 years in good health. CDR3s include the opening cysteine and the closing phenylalanine or tryptophan. The order of the fields is CDR3 length, V gene, J gene, D gene, clone size, CDR3 protein, CDR3 DNA. D genes are given only for firm matches. Some rows mark clone size as missing; the rest say once, few, many or name a class of expanded clone.

15	TRBV21-1	TRBJ2-3	.	.	CASSTPGPITDTQYF	TGTGCCAGCAGCACCCCGGGACCAATCACAGATACGCAGTATTTT
15	TRBV5-1	TRBJ2-4	TRBD2	.	CASSFTSATKNIQYF	TGCGCCAGCAGCTTCACTAGCGCGACCAAAAACATTCAGTACTTC
14	TRBV7-2	TRBJ2-7	.	.	CASSSLRDTYEQYF	TGTGCCAGCAGCTCTCTCCGGGACACCTACGAGCAGTACTTC
16	TRBV5-1	TRBJ2-7	TRBD1	few	CASSLPQGASSYEQYF	TGCGCCAGCAGCTTGCCACAGGGGGCTAGCTCCTACGAGCAGTACTTC
14	TRBV27	TRBJ2-1	.	.	CASSPREMYNEQFF	TGTGCCAGCAGTCCGAGGGAGATGTACAATGAGCAGTTCTTC
14	TRBV27	TRBJ2-7	TRBD2	.	CASRGTSGIGEQYF	TGTGCCAGCAGAGGGACTAGCGGGATAGGTGAGCAGTACTTC
15	TRBV2	TRBJ1-2	.	.	CASARGDVHNYGYTF	TGTGCCAGCGCCAGAGGGGACGTCCATAACTATGGCTACACCTTC
18	TRBV20-1	TRBJ2-1	TRBD2	few	CSARDHGTVAGEYNEQFF	TGCAGTGCTAGAGATCACGGGACGGTAGCGGGAGAGTACAATGAGCAGTTCTTC
15	TRBV12-3/TRBV12-4	TRBJ2-1	.	few	CASSQGASGRSEQFF	TGTGCCAGCAGCCAGGGGGCTAGCGGTAGGAGTGAGCAGTTCTTC
16	TRBV6-1	TRBJ2-1	.	.	CASSPRERSSYNEQFF	TGTGCCAGCAGCCCCCGGGAGCGGAGCTCCTACAATGAGCAGTTCTTC
16	TRBV6-1	TRBJ2-7	.	.	CASSERRSSSYNEQYF	TGTGCCAGCAGTGAAAGGAGATCGAGCTCCTACAATGAGCAGTACTTC
14	TRBV27	TRBJ2-1	.	few	CASSPSDGYNEQFF	TGTGCCAGCAGTCCCTCCGACGGGTACAATGAGCAGTTCTTC
15	TRBV7-2	TRBJ2-7	.	.	CASSLIGSPSYEQYF	TGTGCCAGCAGCTTAATCGGGAGTCCCTCCTACGAGCAGTACTTC
17	TRBV15	TRBJ2-3	TRBD2	few	CATSRTGGASYTDTQYF	TGTGCCACCAGCAGGACGGGGGGAGCGAGTTACACAGATACGCAGTATTTT
18	TRBV29-1	TRBJ2-1	TRBD2	.	CSVVGALAGIDSYNEQFF	TGCAGCGTCGTAGGGGCGCTAGCGGGAATTGACTCCTACAATGAGCAGTTCTTC
11	TRBV30	TRBJ1-2	.	.	CAWSVEYGYTF	TGTGCCTGGAGTGTGGAGTATGGCTACACCTTC
16	TRBV3-1	TRBJ2-1	TRBD2	few	CASSQAGLAGDNEQFF	TGTGCCAGCAGCCAAGCCGGACTAGCGGGAGACAATGAGCAGTTCTTC
13	TRBV6-2/TRBV6-3	TRBJ2-4	.	.	CASSYSTQNIQYF	TGTGCCAGCAGTTACTCGACCCAAAACATTCAGTACTTC
16	TRBV29-1	TRBJ2-7	.	few	CSVEGRGGGLSYEQYF	TGCAGCGTTGAAGGAAGGGGTGGGGGGTTATCCTACGAGCAGTACTTC
12	TRBV25-1	TRBJ2-3	.	few	CASSDTTVAQYF	TGTGCCAGCAGTGACACGACAGTTGCGCAGTATTTT
15	TRBV28	TRBJ1-4	.	.	CASSPPTAHNEKLFF	TGTGCCAGCAGCCCTCCGACGGCCCATAATGAAAAACTGTTTTTT
15	TRBV11-2	TRBJ1-1	.	.	CASSLRPGFNTEAFF	TGTGCCAGCAGCCTAAGGCCGGGTTTTAACACTGAAGCTTTCTTT
15	TRBV20-1	TRBJ2-7	.	.	CSARHQEGAPYEQYF	TGCAGTGCTAGACATCAGGAAGGGGCCCCCTACGAGCAGTACTTC
16	TRBV4-1	TRBJ2-7	TRBD1	few	CASSQMTGGIDYEQYF	TGCGCCAGCAGCCAGATGACAGGGGGGATCGACTACGAGCAGTACTTC
14	TRBV27	TRBJ1-4	.	once	CASSFRDPDEKLFF	TGTGCCAGCAGTTTCCGGGACCCCGATGAAAAACTGTTTTTT
13	TRBV29-1	TRBJ2-4	.	once	CSVDPGTDSIQYF	TGCAGCGTTGACCCCGGGACGGATAGCATTCAGTACTTC
13	TRBV6-5	TRBJ2-1	.	.	CASSSVGWNEQFF	TGTGCCAGCAGTTCTGTCGGGTGGAATGAGCAGTTCTTC
14	TRBV9	TRBJ1-5	.	.	CASSAEVGNQPQHF	TGTGCCAGCAGCGCAGAGGTTGGCAATCAGCCCCAGCATTTT
12	TRBV20-1	TRBJ2-7	TRBD2	.	CSAEGGTNEQYF	TGCAGTGCTGAGGGAGGGACGAACGAGCAGTACTTC
12	TRBV12-3/TRBV12-4	TRBJ2-1	TRBD2	.	CASRQTSYEQFF	TGTGCCAGCAGGCAGACTAGCTATGAGCAGTTCTTC
13	TRBV29-1	TRBJ2-7	.	once	CSARDGTYNEQYF	TGCAGCGCTAGGGACGGAACTTACAATGAGCAGTACTTC
15	TRBV11-2	TRBJ2-5	.	.	CASSPWTADQETQYF	TGTGCCAGCAGCCCATGGACGGCCGATCAAGAGACCCAGTACTTC
18	TRBV5-1	TRBJ2-1	TRBD2	.	CASSQTGLAGGPYNEQFF	TGCGCCAGCAGCCAGACTGGACTAGCGGGAGGCCCATACAATGAGCAGTTCTTC
14	TRBV20-1	TRBJ2-5	.	.	CSGKEGIGLETQYF	TGCAGTGGCAAGGAGGGGATTGGGCTAGAGACCCAGTACTTC
15	TRBV15	TRBJ2-4	.	.	CATSRDREAKNIQYF	TGTGCCACCAGCAGAGATCGGGAGGCCAAAAACATTCAGTACTTC
15	TRBV7-2	TRBJ2-6	.	few	CASSLVATAANVLTF	TGTGCCAGCAGCTTGGTAGCAACTGCCGCCAACGTCCTGACTTTC
16	TRBV6-6	TRBJ1-1	TRBD1	few	CASSYELDRGNTEAFF	TGTGCCAGCAGTTACGAATTGGACAGGGGGAACACTGAAGCTTTCTTT
15	TRBV21-1	TRBJ1-2	.	.	CASSLTGVTFGGYTF	TGTGCCAGCAGTTTGACAGGGGTAACATTTGGTGGCTACACCTTC
16	TRBV7-8	TRBJ2-5	.	few	CASSYTGMGVQETQYF	TGTGCCAGCAGTTATACAGGGATGGGGGTTCAAGAGACCCAGTACTTC
12	TRBV20-1	TRBJ1-5	TRBD1	.	CSVPAGGQPQHF	TGCAGTGTCCCTGCAGGGGGTCAGCCCCAGCATTTT
13	TRBV20-1	TRBJ2-7	TRBD1	few	CSARDRGFYEQYF	TGCAGTGCTAGGGACAGGGGGTTTTACGAGCAGTACTTC
18	TRBV10-3	TRBJ2-6	.	.	CAISESPGIGSGANVLTF	TGTGCCATCAGTGAGTCCCCAGGGATTGGATCTGGGGCCAACGTCCTGACTTTC
16	TRBV5-1	TRBJ2-1	TRBD1	.	CASSDPQTGGSGEQFF	TGCGCCAGCAGCGATCCTCAGACAGGGGGCTCGGGTGAGCAGTTCTTC